This is a list of T cell receptor beta chains from one sample in a study of cytomegalovirus exposure and HLA in healthy donors. TCRdb keeps only in-frame clones here, not all; method: immunoSEQ multiplex PCR. The sample includes around 120,000 clones, around three quarters of them seen just once. Sample: PBMCs. Receptors were obtained from a man aged 18 to 35 in good health and CMV-seronegative. The CDR3 runs from the conserved cysteine through the conserved F or W. The order of the fields is V gene, CDR3 protein.

v_gene: TRBV7-3; CDR3aa: CASSFGGRRTDTQYF
v_gene: TRBV10-3; CDR3aa: CAISDGDRGPIEQYF
v_gene: TRBV5-4; CDR3aa: CASSLTGFEQYF
v_gene: TRBV7-3; CDR3aa: CASSFGGLSTDTQYF
v_gene: TRBV1; CDR3aa: CTSSQDMSGTGVQSTEAFF
v_gene: TRBV4-1; CDR3aa: CASSQVLAGGEQFF
v_gene: TRBV7-2; CDR3aa: CASSLVRDSNQPQHF
v_gene: TRBV19; CDR3aa: CASSPGQGGDTQYF
v_gene: TRBV28; CDR3aa: CASKYEVGEAFF
v_gene: TRBV6-5; CDR3aa: CASSYSIQRGYNEQFF
v_gene: TRBV5-4; CDR3aa: CASSLLVGTFDGRNTEAFF
v_gene: TRBV5-1; CDR3aa: CASSEGQGAHYGYTF
v_gene: TRBV6-6; CDR3aa: CASSQITDTQYF
v_gene: TRBV5-1; CDR3aa: CASSSHSSYNEQFF
v_gene: TRBV6-5; CDR3aa: CASSYSRQRNQPQHF
v_gene: TRBV19; CDR3aa: CASSISAGGAILTGYTF
v_gene: TRBV15; CDR3aa: CATSRSAVVRGGNEKLFF
v_gene: TRBV6-5; CDR3aa: CASRPGGGGRQPQHF
v_gene: TRBV6-5; CDR3aa: CASSYSSGQGNQPQHF
v_gene: TRBV7-6; CDR3aa: CASSLNPPGLAGYNEQFF
v_gene: TRBV7-2; CDR3aa: CASSPYGGGNTIYF
v_gene: TRBV28; CDR3aa: CASSLGQRGYEQYF
v_gene: TRBV27; CDR3aa: CASSLRHLNEQFF
v_gene: TRBV5-6; CDR3aa: CASSLLGLQGLRYGYTF
v_gene: TRBV7-3; CDR3aa: CASSNTAGGLYF
v_gene: TRBV6-1; CDR3aa: CASSEDEREGRAGELFF
v_gene: TRBV15; CDR3aa: CATSRDYFEETQYF
v_gene: TRBV19; CDR3aa: CASSLTGQGSDTQYF
v_gene: TRBV27; CDR3aa: CASSLSGRGYNTIYF
v_gene: TRBV11-1; CDR3aa: CASSPGGQGKGYGYTF
v_gene: TRBV25-1; CDR3aa: CASSDSGTGAYNEQFF
v_gene: TRBV5-1; CDR3aa: CASSLVQDSNSPLHF
v_gene: TRBV4-3; CDR3aa: CASSPHGQGSTEAFF
v_gene: TRBV2; CDR3aa: CASSEGTSGSPRFRYNEQFF
v_gene: TRBV6-1; CDR3aa: CASRLAGEAYNEQFF
v_gene: TRBV7-9; CDR3aa: CASSLASPGYGYTF
v_gene: TRBV6-6; CDR3aa: CASRTSDTDTQYF
v_gene: TRBV6-1; CDR3aa: CASSGMTGQRELFF
v_gene: TRBV11-2; CDR3aa: CASSLAPGRGNYGYTF
v_gene: TRBV9; CDR3aa: CASSLGQPNYGYTF
v_gene: TRBV9; CDR3aa: CASRGGQGAGTGELFF
v_gene: TRBV7-9; CDR3aa: CASSQGTGPIF
v_gene: TRBV7-3; CDR3aa: CASSLGTSGRETQYF
v_gene: TRBV4-1; CDR3aa: CASSRDLAGGGSYNEQFF
v_gene: TRBV28; CDR3aa: CASSSPGQGQETQYF
v_gene: TRBV4-3; CDR3aa: CASSAPPRLADPSYEQYF
v_gene: TRBV4-1; CDR3aa: CASSQDAVGPSESSYNEQFF
v_gene: TRBV27; CDR3aa: CASSPTGGVPPDTQYF
v_gene: TRBV5-1; CDR3aa: CASSPGTSSYNEQFF
v_gene: TRBV6-1; CDR3aa: CASSEWAPKVIPGETQYF
v_gene: TRBV6-5; CDR3aa: CASGIAGVRNGELFF